These 19 T cell receptor beta chains came from one sample sequenced in a study of cytomegalovirus exposure and HLA in healthy donors. It was with 60 Vbeta and 13 Jbeta primers that the PCR ran. Profiled with immunoSEQ multiplex PCR; TCRdb holds only in-frame clones, not every one. The sample lists about 120,000 clones, roughly 80% occurring once. The sequenced sample was PBMCs. The receptor source for this set is a female donor in good health and CMV-seronegative.

The gene calls are TRBV18 and TRBJ1-2; a weak D match, TRBD1 (6 bases). Germline values: CDR1 KGHSH, CDR2 LQKENI. This CDR3 contains 16 residues. V gave up 8 bases and J gave up 2 bases, with 21 bases separating them. The CDR3 here is CASPLKAEGQNYGYTF. The CDR3 DNA sequence: TGTGCCAGCCCACTTAAAGCCGAGGGACAAAACTATGGCTACACCTTC.

This clone appeared a single time. The genes are TRBV7-9 and TRBJ1-4; D unclear. The CDR3 has 13 amino acids. Trimming shortened V by 5 bases and J by 7 bases, and 11 bases separated the two germline ends. Germline CDR1 is SEHNR and CDR2 is FQNEAQ (reference sequence). The CDR3 DNA is TGTGCCAGCAGCCCCGCCAGCGGTGAAAAACTGTTTTTT. Protein sequence: CASSPASGEKLFF.

This chain links TRBV19 with TRBJ2-3; 10 positions agree with TRBD2. Germline CDR1 is LNHDA and CDR2 is SQIVND (reference sequence). There are 16 residues in the CDR3. J was trimmed by 5 bases and V by 5 bases; bases with no gene match: 10. The CDR3 coding sequence is TGTGCCAGTAGTTTTCGAGCGGGGGGGCCAATAGATACGCAGTATTTT. Translation: CASSFRAGGPIDTQYF. Supplemented by reference TRBV19 and TRBJ2-3, the full variable domain reads DGGITQSPKYLFRKEGQNVTLSCEQNLNHDAMYWYRQDPGQGLRLIYYSQIVNDFQKGDIAEGYSVSREKKESFPLTVTSAQKNPTAFYLCASSFRAGGPIDTQYFGPGTRLTVL.

The chain has TRBV2 and TRBJ2-5; 9 bases match TRBD2. CDR1 is SNHLY and CDR2 is FYNNEI in the germline V gene. This CDR3 is built from 16 residues. V lost 0 bases and J lost 6; bases outside the gene matches: 8. The CDR3 here is CASSEAAGGARKTQYF. The CDR3 DNA reads TGTGCCAGCAGTGAAGCAGCGGGAGGTGCTCGAAAGACCCAGTACTTC.

This clone appeared once. The chain recombines TRBV30 with TRBJ1-1, with unresolved D. V lost 2 bases, J lost 2 bases, and 9 bases lay in between. This CDR3 has 13 residues. Per the germline V gene, CDR1 is GTSNPN and CDR2 is SVGIG (reference sequence). The CDR3 nucleotides are TGTGCCTGGAGTTCCGGGATTAACACTGAAGCTTTCTTT. Its protein product is CAWSSGINTEAFF.

In this sample, this clone turned up a few times. The chain couples TRBV5-1 to TRBJ2-1; 15 bases map to TRBD2. Germline lookup yields CDR1 SGHRS and CDR2 YFSETQ. The ends lost 4 bases at V and 6 bases at J; junction bases unmatched: 8. The CDR3 sequence is 17 residues long. The CDR3 reads CASSSGLAGGPRNEQFF. DNA for the CDR3: TGCGCCAGCAGCAGTGGACTAGCGGGGGGGCCCCGCAATGAGCAGTTCTTC.

The CDR3 coding sequence is TGTGCCAGCAGTGGCAGGGGACAGTCTAACTATGGCTACACCTTC. Protein product: CASSGRGQSNYGYTF. The chain uses TRBV6-5 and TRBJ1-2; TRBD1 agrees at 7 bases. The V and J ends lost 5 bases and 0 bases, in that order; junction bases with no gene match: 6. Germline CDR1 MNHEY, CDR2 SVGAGI. This CDR3 has 15 residues.

The V gene is TRBV5-1, the J gene TRBJ1-1; 8 nucleotides line up with TRBD1. With 3 bases clipped from V and 2 bases from J, the junction kept 6 bases outside the gene matches. Germline V gives CDR1 SGHRS, CDR2 YFSETQ. CDR3 size: 15 residues. This CDR3 is CASSWGDRLNTEAFF. The CDR3 region has the DNA TGCGCCAGCAGCTGGGGGGACAGGCTAAACACTGAAGCTTTCTTT.

The gene calls are TRBV19 and TRBJ2-1; 11 bases line up with TRBD1. The J segment lost 7 bases and the V segment lost 1 base, leaving 3 bases of the junction unmatched. This CDR3 region has 15 residues. CDR1 is LNHDA and CDR2 is SQIVND in the germline V gene (reference sequence). The CDR3 loop reads CASSIVGTGGNEQFF. The CDR3 DNA is TGTGCCAGTAGTATAGTCGGGACAGGGGGAAATGAGCAGTTCTTC.

A few counts support this clone. This chain links TRBV6-5 with TRBJ1-2; 10 bases are shared with TRBD1. Germline V gives CDR1 MNHEY, CDR2 SVGAGI. V shed 5 bases and J 6 bases; nucleotides not matched to a gene: 9. The CDR3 has 15 amino acids. CDR3 region: CASSLRPGQGHGYTF. The DNA of the CDR3 is TGTGCCAGCAGTCTGCGGCCGGGACAGGGGCATGGCTACACCTTC.

The genes are TRBV7-3 and TRBJ1-2; 8 nucleotides line up with TRBD1. This CDR3 has 14 residues. The V segment lost 5 bases and the J segment 7 bases; nucleotides outside the gene matches: 9. CDR1 is SGHTA, CDR2 FQGTGA, per germline. Written as DNA, the CDR3 is TGTGCCAGCAGCGCGACAGGGGAAGGGGGTGGCTACACCTTC. Translation: CASSATGEGGGYTF. Variable domain in full (rest from reference TRBV7-3 and TRBJ1-2): GAGVSQTPSNKVTEKGKYVELRCDPISGHTALYWYRQSLGQGPEFLIYFQGTGAADDSGLPNDRFFAVRPEGSVSTLKIQRTERGDSAVYLCASSATGEGGGYTFGSGTRLTVV.

The J gene is TRBJ1-5, the V gene TRBV5-4; 7 bases are a match to TRBD1. J gave up 5 bases and V 0 bases, and 8 bases lay outside the gene matches. Germline CDR1 is SGHNT and CDR2 is YYREEE (reference sequence). The CDR3 contains 16 residues. The CDR3 here is CASSLVQGVVDQPQHF. DNA of the CDR3: TGTGCCAGCAGCTTGGTTCAGGGGGTTGTGGATCAGCCCCAGCATTTT.

In nucleotides, the CDR3 is TGCGCCAGCAGCTTGTGGGGGGGCAACTCTGAAGCTTTCTTT. This translates into CASSLWGGNSEAFF. This sequence joins TRBV5-1 and TRBJ1-1, with D possibly TRBD1 on 6 matching bases. The germline V and J ends were trimmed by 1 base and 6 bases, with 13 bases remaining between them. CDR1 SGHRS and CDR2 YFSETQ come from the germline V gene. The CDR3 has 14 amino acids.

The rearrangement links TRBV7-9 to TRBJ1-5, with D uncertain. V was pared by 4 bases and J by 6 bases, with 16 bases between. The germline gives CDR1 SEHNR, CDR2 FQNEAQ (reference sequence). The CDR3 extends over 15 amino acids. CDR3 loop: CASSSLRGSGQPQHF. CDR3 DNA sequence: TGTGCCAGCAGCTCCCTGCGGGGTTCTGGTCAGCCCCAGCATTTT.

This clone was observed once. V gene TRBV10-3 combines with J gene TRBJ1-5; 8 bases align to TRBD1. CDR1 and CDR2 (germline): ENHRY, SYGVKD. The CDR3 is 17 amino acids. The V segment lost 2 bases and the J segment 7 bases; nucleotides outside the gene matches: 13. The CDR3 region is CAISEPREGQGGQPQHF. The CDR3 coding sequence is TGTGCCATCAGTGAGCCCAGGGAAGGACAGGGAGGACAGCCCCAGCATTTT.

V and J are TRBV6-5 and TRBJ1-4; 7 nucleotides agree with TRBD1. V trimming: 6 bases; J trimming: 5 bases; junction bases outside the gene matches: 9. The germline V gene has CDR1 MNHEY and CDR2 SVGAGI. This CDR3 region has 15 residues. DNA of the CDR3: TGTGCCAGCAGCCGGACGAGGGGGCCCAATGAAAAACTGTTTTTT. It yields the protein CASSRTRGPNEKLFF.

This clone was seen a handful of times. Its ends do not fully match the called genes, so a read error is possible. CDR3 sequence reads: CSSSLDDSRTYEQYF. The CDR3 DNA follows: TGTTCCAGCAGCTTAGACGATTCCAGAACCTACGAGCAGTACTTC. The chain employs TRBV7-9 and TRBJ2-7; D gene unclear. This CDR3 is built from 15 residues. In germline, CDR1 is SEHNR, CDR2 FQNEAQ (reference sequence).

This chain uses TRBV18 with TRBJ2-2; 7 bases map to TRBD2. The CDR3 covers 16 residues. Trimming took 3 bases from V and 1 from J; bases not matched to a gene: 5. Germline V lookup: CDR1 KGHSH, CDR2 LQKENI. The CDR3 DNA reads as TGTGCCAGCTCACCGCCCCTAGCGGAGAACACCGGGGAGCTGTTTTTT. As protein: CASSPPLAENTGELFF.

The chain carries TRBV5-1 and TRBJ1-4, with D unclear. V shed 5 bases and J shed 5 bases, with 16 bases lying between them. Germline CDR1 reads SGHRS; CDR2 reads YFSETQ. The CDR3 runs to 15 residues. DNA for the CDR3: TGCGCCAGCAGACCCTATACACAGCAAAATGAAAAACTGTTTTTT. Translation: CASRPYTQQNEKLFF.